The clone carrying this T cell receptor (beta chain) was recorded at least ten times. Its antigen is not identified. Germline DNA was also extracted, and blood RNA derived from unsorted whole blood. These data originate in a study of tumor-infiltrating lymphocytes in primary liver carcinoma. Study-level background: Subjects presented with primary liver carcinoma managed by surgical resection. Men as well as women, aged 30 to 69 years, made up the patients. Tumors measured about 4 to 10 cm and were stage T1-T3 N0M0. Study-level results: The study found tumor-adjacent and tumor-blood pairs overlapped less than tumor region pairs.

Starting from around 500 ng of total RNA, TCR beta cDNA was produced with a primer in the constant region. Three nested multiplex PCR rounds of slightly modified ARM-PCR generated TCR beta libraries. TRBV1-TRBV30 forward primers paired with a C-beta reverse primer drove the first two PCR rounds, roughly 10 cycles each. TCRdb used MiXCR to reprocess the multiplex PCR reads, holding one entry per CDR3 protein. In the table there are about 320,000 distinct CDR3 sequences, roughly three fifths of which are singletons. V lost 5 bases to trimming and J lost 5 bases, with 18 bases between them. The CDR3 length is 16 residues. From germline, CDR1 is MNHEY and CDR2 SVGAGI.

Sequenced sample: peripheral blood. This clonotype originated in a woman in her twenties or thirties with primary liver carcinoma and hepatitis B virus infection. The V and J genes are TRBV6-5 and TRBJ1-4, with D perhaps matching TRBD1 (6 bases). The chain's CDR3 is CASSDQGHYGNEKLFF. The CDR3 bases are TGTGCCAGCAGTGACCAGGGGCACTATGGCAATGAAAAACTGTTTTTT.